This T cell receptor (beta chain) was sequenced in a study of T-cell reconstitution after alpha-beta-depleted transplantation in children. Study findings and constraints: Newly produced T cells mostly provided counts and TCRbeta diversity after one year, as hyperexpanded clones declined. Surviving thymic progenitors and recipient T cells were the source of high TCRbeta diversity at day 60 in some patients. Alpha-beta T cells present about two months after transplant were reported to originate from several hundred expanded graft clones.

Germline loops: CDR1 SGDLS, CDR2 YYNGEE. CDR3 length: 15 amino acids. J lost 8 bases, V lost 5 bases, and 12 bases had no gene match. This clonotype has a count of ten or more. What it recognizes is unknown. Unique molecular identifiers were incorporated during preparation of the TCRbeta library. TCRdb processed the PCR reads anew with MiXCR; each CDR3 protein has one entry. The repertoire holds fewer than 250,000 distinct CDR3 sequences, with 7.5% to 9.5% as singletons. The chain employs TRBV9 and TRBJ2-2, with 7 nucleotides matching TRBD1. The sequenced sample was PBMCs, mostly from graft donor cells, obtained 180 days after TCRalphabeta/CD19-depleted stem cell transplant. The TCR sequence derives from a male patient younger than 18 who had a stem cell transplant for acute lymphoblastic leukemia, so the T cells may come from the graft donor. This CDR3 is CASRTTGMEAGELFF. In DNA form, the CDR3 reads TGTGCCAGCAGGACGACAGGGATGGAGGCAGGGGAGCTGTTTTTT.